What follows are 5 T cell receptor beta chains derived from one specimen sequenced in a study of T cells after yellow fever vaccination. Each CDR3 protein is one row after TCRdb ran MiXCR on the 5' RACE reads. The repertoire holds about 210,000 distinct CDR3 sequences, roughly 3% seen once, with around 3.3% in the top ten. The specimen comprised CD4+ T cells sorted from PBMCs, sampled 10 days after the yellow fever booster vaccination. These receptors were obtained from a man aged 18-30 years who received the YFV17D yellow fever vaccine.

This clonotype was seen many times. V gene TRBV7-9 combines with J gene TRBJ1-4; 10 positions match TRBD1. The CDR3 spans 15 residues. From germline, CDR1 is SEHNR and CDR2 FQNEAQ (reference sequence). The junction had 8 bases not matched to a gene; V was cut back by 5 bases and J by 8 bases. The CDR3 coding sequence is TGTGCCAGCAGCGTAAGGACAGGGGGAGGCGAAAAACTGTTTTTT. Translating it yields CASSVRTGGGEKLFF.

V is TRBV27 and J is TRBJ1-2, with a weak D call TRBD1 (5 bases). CDR3 size: 14 residues. V lost 7 bases and J lost 5, with 17 bases in between. Germline V lookup: CDR1 MNHEY, CDR2 SMNVEV (reference sequence). In nucleotides, the CDR3 is TGTGCCAGCAATCCTCGGGGGGGAGGGTATGGCTACACCTTC. Amino acids: CASNPRGGGYGYTF.

The rearrangement uses TRBV29-1 and TRBJ2-7; 7 bases match TRBD1. The J segment lost 0 bases and the V segment lost 5 bases, leaving 7 bases of the junction unmatched. CDR1 SQVTM and CDR2 ANQGSEA come from the germline V gene. The CDR3 has 14 residues. The CDR3 DNA sequence: TGCAGCGTTAATGGACAGGAATCCTCCTACGAGCAGTACTTC. Encoded protein: CSVNGQESSYEQYF.

The CDR3 loop is CASSRQGGYQETQYF. The CDR3 DNA reads TGTGCCAGCAGCCGACAGGGGGGATACCAAGAGACCCAGTACTTC. V and J are TRBV7-2 and TRBJ2-5; the match to TRBD1 covers 9 bases. Germline-derived CDR1 and CDR2 are SGHTA and FQGNSA. The CDR3 contains 15 residues. V was pared by 5 bases and J by 0 bases, with 4 bases of the junction left unmatched.

The V call is TRBV5-1, the J call TRBJ1-3, with unresolved D. Germline CDR1 is SGHRS and CDR2 is YFSETQ. CDR3 length: 16 amino acids. V was pared by 4 bases and J by 0 bases, with 14 bases between. The CDR3 loop is CASSPSPTNSGNTIYF. Written as DNA, the CDR3 is TGCGCCAGCAGCCCGTCCCCCACGAACTCTGGAAACACCATATATTTT.